This record concerns one T cell receptor beta chain sequence. Its antigen is unknown. This sample is drawn from a study of Ad26.COV2.S vaccination and SARS-CoV-2 variants. General study points: Total responses of T cells may have been underestimated by the analyses of TCR breadth and depth.

The protocol was immunoSEQ multiplex PCR, while the TCRdb copy is restricted to in-frame clones and leaves out a portion. The sample has 300,000 to 350,000 clones; just under 85% are singletons. This CDR3 comprises 15 residues. The V end was cut by 0 bases, the J end by 8 bases, with 17 bases between. The germline gives CDR1 SGHKS, CDR2 YYEKEE (reference sequence). This sample's treatment: roughly 20 received Ad26.COV2.S at low or high dose, single or two shots; several received placebo; per-sample allocation not given. On day 63 after the first injection, vaccine and placebo recipients gave samples. The study used a vaccine consisting of an Ad26 vector that expressed Wuhan-strain SARS-CoV-2 spike.

The TCR sequence derives from a person aged 18-60 years who received the Ad26.COV2.S COVID-19 vaccine or a placebo. Sequenced here: peripheral blood, sampled in a trial of Ad26.COV2.S vaccine versus placebo. The genes are TRBV5-5 and TRBJ1-2; perhaps TRBD1 as D (5 bases). Here the CDR3 reads CASSLDGGSLEGYTF. CDR3 nucleotide sequence: TGTGCCAGCAGCTTGGATGGGGGGAGTTTAGAAGGCTACACCTTC.